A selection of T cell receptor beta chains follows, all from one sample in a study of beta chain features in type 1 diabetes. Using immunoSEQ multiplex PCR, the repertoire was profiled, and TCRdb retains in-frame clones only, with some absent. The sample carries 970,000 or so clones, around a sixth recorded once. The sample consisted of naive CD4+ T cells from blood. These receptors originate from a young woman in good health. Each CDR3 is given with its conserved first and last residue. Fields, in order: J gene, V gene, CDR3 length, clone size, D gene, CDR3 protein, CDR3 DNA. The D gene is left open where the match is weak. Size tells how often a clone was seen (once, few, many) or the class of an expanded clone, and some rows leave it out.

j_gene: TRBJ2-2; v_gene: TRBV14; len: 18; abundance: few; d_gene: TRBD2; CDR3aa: CASSQAGLTSGRPGELFF; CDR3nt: TGTGCCAGCAGCCAAGCCGGGCTGACTAGCGGGAGACCCGGGGAGCTGTTTTTT
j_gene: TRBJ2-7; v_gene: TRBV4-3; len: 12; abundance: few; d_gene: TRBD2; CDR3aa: CASSQFTPSGTF; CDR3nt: TGCGCCAGCAGCCAATTCACCCCTAGCGGGACCTTC
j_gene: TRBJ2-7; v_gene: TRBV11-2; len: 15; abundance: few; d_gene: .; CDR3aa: CASSLSGAKMYEQYF; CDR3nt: TGTGCCAGCAGCTTATCAGGGGCAAAAATGTACGAGCAGTACTTC
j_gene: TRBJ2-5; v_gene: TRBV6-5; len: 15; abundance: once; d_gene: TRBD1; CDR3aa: CASTAFGQGQETQYF; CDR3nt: TGTGCCAGCACCGCATTCGGACAGGGACAAGAGACCCAGTACTTC
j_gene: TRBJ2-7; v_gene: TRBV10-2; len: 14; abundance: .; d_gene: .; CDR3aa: CASSEFILNHEQYF; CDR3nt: TGCGCCAGCAGTGAGTTTATTCTAAACCACGAGCAGTACTTC
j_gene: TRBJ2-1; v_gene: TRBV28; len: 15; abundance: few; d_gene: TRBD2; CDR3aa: CASSLWTSGDNEQFF; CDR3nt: TGTGCCAGCAGTTTGTGGACTAGCGGGGACAATGAGCAGTTCTTC
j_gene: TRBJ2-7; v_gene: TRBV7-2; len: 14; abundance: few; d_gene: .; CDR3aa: CASSLASGIYEQYF; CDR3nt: TGTGCCAGCAGCTTAGCGTCGGGGATCTACGAGCAGTACTTC
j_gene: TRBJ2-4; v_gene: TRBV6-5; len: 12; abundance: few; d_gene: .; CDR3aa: CASPGVKNIQYF; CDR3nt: TGTGCCAGCCCAGGGGTCAAAAACATTCAGTACTTC
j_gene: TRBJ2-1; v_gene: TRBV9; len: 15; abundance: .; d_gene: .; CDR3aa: CASSDGLASYNEQFF; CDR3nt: TGTGCCAGCAGCGACGGACTGGCTTCCTACAATGAGCAGTTCTTC
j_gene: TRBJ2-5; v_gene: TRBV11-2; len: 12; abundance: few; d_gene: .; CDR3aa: CASSLDRETQYF; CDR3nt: TGTGCCAGCAGCTTAGATCGGGAGACCCAGTACTTC
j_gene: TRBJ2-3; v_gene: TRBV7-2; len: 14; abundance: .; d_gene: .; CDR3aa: CASSLGRITDTQYF; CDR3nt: TGTGCCAGCAGCTTAGGCAGGATCACAGATACGCAGTATTTT
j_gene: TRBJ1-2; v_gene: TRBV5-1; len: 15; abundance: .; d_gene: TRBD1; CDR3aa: CASSSLSGTGNGYTF; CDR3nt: TGCGCCAGCAGCTCCCTTTCCGGGACAGGGAATGGCTACACCTTC